These 13 T cell receptor beta chains came from one sample sequenced in a study of blood T cells in healthy people across ages. With a J-beta primer mix and a sample-barcoded 5' primer, a second PCR ran 7 to 11 cycles. One entry per CDR3 protein, called by TCRdb with MiXCR from the 5' RACE reads. The sample lists 780,000 or so distinct CDR3 sequences; 20% to 25% were seen once. This same sample was also part of a study on T cells of mothers and their children.

Sequencing input: blood. Source of these receptors: a boy between 10 and 17 years old in good health.

This clonotype was counted between two and nine times. This chain links TRBV6-2 or TRBV6-3 with TRBJ1-1, with unresolved D. Looked up from germline, CDR1 is MNHEY and CDR2 is SVGEGT. The germline V and J ends were trimmed by 7 bases and 6 bases, with 9 bases remaining between them. The CDR3 has 11 amino acids. The DNA of the CDR3 is TGTGCCAGCACCGATGAGTCTGAAGCTTTCTTT. Its translation is CASTDESEAFF.

This clonotype has just a few counts. The chain links TRBV28 to TRBJ2-7; 9 positions agree with TRBD2. CDR1 MDHEN and CDR2 SYDVKM come from the germline V gene. V was pared by 6 bases and J by 2 bases, with 8 bases of the junction left unmatched. The CDR3 runs 15 residues. CDR3 residues: CASSTLGTSPYEQYF. The CDR3 DNA is TGTGCCAGCAGCACCCTCGGGACTAGCCCCTACGAGCAGTACTTC.

The chain has TRBV7-2 and TRBJ2-1, with D tentatively TRBD2 (6 bases). The V end was cut by 1 base, the J end by 1 base, with 14 bases between. The CDR3 sequence is 17 residues long. Germline lookup yields CDR1 SGHTA and CDR2 FQGNSA. Written as DNA, the CDR3 is TGTGCCAGCAGCTTAGGTCTCCGGGCGGGATCCTACAATGAGCAGTTCTTC. It is translated as CASSLGLRAGSYNEQFF.

J is TRBJ2-7 and V is TRBV11-2; tentatively, D is TRBD1 (5 bases). V lost 4 bases, J lost 3 bases, and 10 bases lay in between. CDR1 and CDR2 (germline): SGHAT, FQNNGV. This CDR3 contains 13 residues. In nucleotides, the CDR3 is TGTGCCAGCAGCTCGACCCAGGGCTACGAGCAGTACTTC. Translated, it gives CASSSTQGYEQYF.

This clonotype was seen a few times. This chain uses TRBV5-5 with TRBJ2-1; a possible D gene is TRBD2 (6 bases). The germline V gene has CDR1 SGHKS and CDR2 YYEKEE (reference sequence). CDR3 size: 14 residues. Trimming took 7 bases from V and 4 from J, leaving 15 bases between them. CDR3 amino acids: CASQSFGGYNEQFF. The CDR3 region has the DNA TGTGCCAGCCAGAGTTTCGGGGGTTACAATGAGCAGTTCTTC.

The CDR3 loop is CAISERDQETQYF. In nucleotides, the CDR3 is TGTGCCATCAGTGAGCGGGACCAAGAGACCCAGTACTTC. V and J are TRBV10-3 and TRBJ2-5; D ambiguous. V lost 2 bases to trimming and J lost 0 bases, with 4 bases between them. The germline V gene encodes CDR1 ENHRY and CDR2 SYGVKD. This CDR3 spans 13 amino acids.

V is TRBV28 and J is TRBJ1-5; no clear D. Trimming cost V 2 bases and J 3 bases, with 8 bases left between them. This CDR3 spans 14 amino acids. Germline V gene sequence: CDR1 MDHEN, CDR2 SYDVKM. The CDR3 loop reads CASSLAGTNQPQHF. CDR3 sequence (DNA): TGTGCCAGCAGTTTAGCGGGTACCAATCAGCCCCAGCATTTT. The full variable domain, its missing parts supplied by reference TRBV28 and TRBJ1-5, is DVKVTQSSRYLVKRTGEKVFLECVQDMDHENMFWYRQDPGLGLRLIYFSYDVKMKEKGDIPEGYSVSREKKERFSLILESASTNQTSMYLCASSLAGTNQPQHFGDGTRLSIL.

The chain employs TRBV9 and TRBJ1-2, with D possibly matching TRBD1 (5 bases). This CDR3 spans 18 amino acids. Germline CDR1 is SGDLS and CDR2 is YYNGEE. Trimming pared 0 bases from V and 0 bases from J, leaving 18 bases between. The CDR3 nucleotides read TGTGCCAGCAGCGTAGAGGCGGGTAAGGGGCCCGCTAACTATGGCTACACCTTC. It translates to CASSVEAGKGPANYGYTF. The full variable domain, its missing parts supplied by reference TRBV9 and TRBJ1-2, is DSGVTQTPKHLITATGQRVTLRCSPRSGDLSVYWYQQSLDQGLQFLIQYYNGEERAKGNILERFSAQQFPDLHSELNLSSLELGDSALYFCASSVEAGKGPANYGYTFGSGTRLTVV.

The gene calls are TRBV7-6 and TRBJ2-1; D unclear. This CDR3 contains 18 residues. The V gene lost 1 base and the J gene lost 2 bases, with 18 bases spanning the gap. Germline V gene data show CDR1 as SGHVS and CDR2 as FNYEAQ. Written as DNA, the CDR3 is TGTGCCAGCAGCTTAGAGGCCACCTTGGCGTCCCCCTACAATGAGCAGTTCTTC. This encodes CASSLEATLASPYNEQFF.

Note on this clonotype: One end of the junction varies from germline; a read error may be responsible. The chain is built from TRBV7-7 and TRBJ2-5, with D possibly TRBD1 on 6 matching bases. Germline values: CDR1 SSHAT, CDR2 FNYEAQ (reference sequence). The CDR3 has 15 amino acids. In DNA, the CDR3 is TGTGCTAGCAGCTTAGGGCCCCAGGGGACGGAGACCCAGTACTTC. Its translation: CASSLGPQGTETQYF.

This chain connects TRBV29-1 to TRBJ2-3; the D gene is possibly TRBD1 (5 bases). The CDR3 length is 14 residues. The germline V gene encodes CDR1 SQVTM and CDR2 ANQGSEA. Trimming removed 5 bases from V and 2 bases from J, with 14 bases in between. CDR3 in amino acids: CSVKQDPNTDTQYF. CDR3 bases: TGCAGCGTTAAACAGGACCCGAACACAGATACGCAGTATTTT.

The rearrangement joins TRBV6-5 to TRBJ1-1; 9 bases are a match to TRBD1. This CDR3 has 15 residues. The V and J ends lost 5 bases and 0 bases, in that order; junction bases with no gene match: 4. The germline gives CDR1 MNHEY, CDR2 SVGAGI. The CDR3 nucleotides read TGTGCCAGCAGTCGCTGGGACAGGGTGAACACTGAAGCTTTCTTT. Translation: CASSRWDRVNTEAFF.

V is TRBV6-2 or TRBV6-3 and J is TRBJ1-2; TRBD1 agrees at 7 bases. The CDR3 is 16 amino acids. Germline-derived CDR1 and CDR2 are MNHEY and SVGEGT. V shed 0 bases and J 6 bases; nucleotides not matched to a gene: 10. CDR3 amino acids: CASSYSTGVPRDGYTF. The CDR3 coding sequence is TGTGCCAGCAGTTACTCTACAGGGGTTCCGAGAGATGGCTACACCTTC.